One sample yielded the 4 T cell receptor beta chains listed below, sequenced in a study of T cell responses to AZD1222 COVID-19 vaccine. Clones were read by immunoSEQ multiplex PCR, and TCRdb kept only the in-frame ones, dropping some. The repertoire holds over 75,000 clones, with roughly nine tenths as singletons. The material sequenced was peripheral blood, taken on day 0 of AZD1222 vaccination. These receptors were collected from an adult in good health.

The DNA for the CDR3 is TGCGCCAGCAGCTTGTCCCCGACAGGGTTCGGGATCTGGGAACTTAAAGACTATGGCTACACCTTC. Amino acid sequence: CASSLSPTGFGIWELKDYGYTF. The chain employs TRBV5-1 and TRBJ1-2; 7 bases match TRBD1. Losses at the gene ends were 1 base for V and 3 bases for J; bases not matched to a gene: 27. This CDR3 has 22 residues. CDR1 is SGHRS and CDR2 is YFSETQ in the germline V gene.

J is TRBJ2-7 and V is TRBV2; perhaps TRBD2 as D (5 bases). The CDR3 runs 14 residues. Trimming removed 7 bases from V and 1 base from J, with 14 bases in between. Germline CDR1 reads SNHLY; CDR2 reads FYNNEI. CDR3 residues: CASISEGVSYEQYF. DNA for the CDR3: TGTGCCAGCATCTCTGAGGGAGTTTCCTACGAGCAGTACTTC. Filled out from reference TRBV2 and TRBJ2-7, the complete variable domain reads EPEVTQTPSHQVTQMGQEVILRCVPISNHLYFYWYRQILGQKVEFLVSFYNNEISEKSEIFDDQFSVERPDGSNFTLKIRSTKLEDSAMYFCASISEGVSYEQYFGPGTRLTVT.

The V and J genes are TRBV28 and TRBJ2-5; 7 nucleotides match TRBD1. The germline gives CDR1 MDHEN, CDR2 SYDVKM. J lost 5 bases, V lost 4 bases, and 13 bases had no gene match. The CDR3 runs to 16 residues. The DNA for the CDR3 is TGTGCCAGCAGTTCTCTCCCCGGGACAGATCGGGAGACCCAGTACTTC. Residues: CASSSLPGTDRETQYF.

The chain combines TRBV10-2 with TRBJ1-5; 8 positions agree with TRBD1. This CDR3 spans 16 amino acids. The germline gives CDR1 WSHSY, CDR2 SAAADI. The ends lost 1 base at V and 4 bases at J; junction bases unmatched: 6. CDR3 in amino acids: CASSEFRTGNNQPQHF. CDR3 DNA sequence: TGCGCCAGCAGTGAGTTCCGGACAGGGAATAATCAGCCCCAGCATTTT.